This T cell receptor beta chain comes out of a study of regulatory T cells in long-lasting Graves disease. As to time point: newly diagnosed GD, antithyroid drugs for less than 3 months. From RNA extracted from PBMCs, the TCR library was made. Peripheral blood, at about 10 milliliters, went into EDTA tubes. With iRepertoire HTBI primers and Arm-PCR of CDR3 regions, TCR beta libraries were built. MiXCR was run by TCRdb on the multiplex PCR reads, yielding one entry per CDR3 protein. The sample has 320,000 or so distinct CDR3 sequences, 18% seen once; the top ten hold about 36%. This clonotype was seen repeatedly, ten times or more. The sequence derives from a female donor with Graves disease. Sequenced here: peripheral blood mononuclear cells (PBMCs), sampled at new diagnosis, from a patient treated with antithyroid drugs.

Here the CDR3 reads CASRGAGGSGELFF. CDR3 in DNA: TGTGCCAGCAGAGGAGCGGGAGGTAGCGGGGAGCTGTTTTTT. The chain has TRBV6-1 and TRBJ2-2; TRBD2 matches 9 bases. The CDR3 has 14 residues. Germline CDR1 MNHNS, CDR2 SASEGT. The junction had 6 bases not matched to a gene; V was cut back by 6 bases and J by 7 bases.